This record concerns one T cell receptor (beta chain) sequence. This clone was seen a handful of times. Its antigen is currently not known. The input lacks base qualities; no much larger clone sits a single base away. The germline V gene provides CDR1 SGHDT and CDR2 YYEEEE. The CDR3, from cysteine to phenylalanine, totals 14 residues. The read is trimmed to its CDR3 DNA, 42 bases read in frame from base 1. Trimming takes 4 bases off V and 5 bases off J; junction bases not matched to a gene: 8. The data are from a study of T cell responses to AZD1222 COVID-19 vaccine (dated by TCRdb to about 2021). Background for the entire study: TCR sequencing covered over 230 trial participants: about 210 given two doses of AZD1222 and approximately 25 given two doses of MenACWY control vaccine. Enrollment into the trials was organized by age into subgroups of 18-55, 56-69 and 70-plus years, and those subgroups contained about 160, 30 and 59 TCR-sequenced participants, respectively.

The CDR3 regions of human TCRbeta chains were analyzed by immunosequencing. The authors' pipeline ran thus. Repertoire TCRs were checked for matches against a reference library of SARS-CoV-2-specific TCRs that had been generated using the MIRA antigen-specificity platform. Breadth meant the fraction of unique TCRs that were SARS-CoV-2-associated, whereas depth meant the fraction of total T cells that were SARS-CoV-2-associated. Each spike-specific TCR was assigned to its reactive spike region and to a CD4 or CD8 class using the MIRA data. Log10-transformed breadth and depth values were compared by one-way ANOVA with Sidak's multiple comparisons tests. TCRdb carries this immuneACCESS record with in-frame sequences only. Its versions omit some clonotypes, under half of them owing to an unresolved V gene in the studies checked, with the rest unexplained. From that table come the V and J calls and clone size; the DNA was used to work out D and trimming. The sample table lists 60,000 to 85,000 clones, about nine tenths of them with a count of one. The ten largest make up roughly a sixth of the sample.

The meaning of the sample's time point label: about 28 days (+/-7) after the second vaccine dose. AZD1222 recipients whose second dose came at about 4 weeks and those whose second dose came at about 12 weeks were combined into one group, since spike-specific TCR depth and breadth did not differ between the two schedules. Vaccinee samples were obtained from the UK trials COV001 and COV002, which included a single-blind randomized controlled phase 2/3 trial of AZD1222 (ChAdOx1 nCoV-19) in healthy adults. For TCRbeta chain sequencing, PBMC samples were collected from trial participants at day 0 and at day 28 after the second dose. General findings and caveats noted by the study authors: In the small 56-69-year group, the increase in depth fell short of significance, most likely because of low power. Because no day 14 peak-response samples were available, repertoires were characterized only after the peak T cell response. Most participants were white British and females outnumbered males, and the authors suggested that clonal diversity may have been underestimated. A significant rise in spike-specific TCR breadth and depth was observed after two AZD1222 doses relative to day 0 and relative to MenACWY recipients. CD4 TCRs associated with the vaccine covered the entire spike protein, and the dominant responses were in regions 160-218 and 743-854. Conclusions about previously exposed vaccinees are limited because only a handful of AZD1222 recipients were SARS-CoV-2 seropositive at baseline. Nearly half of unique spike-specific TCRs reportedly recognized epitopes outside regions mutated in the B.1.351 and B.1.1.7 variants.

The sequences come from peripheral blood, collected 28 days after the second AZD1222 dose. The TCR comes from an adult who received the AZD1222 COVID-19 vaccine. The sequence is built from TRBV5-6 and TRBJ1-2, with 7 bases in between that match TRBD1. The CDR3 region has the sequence CASSTGTALYGYTF. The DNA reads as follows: TGTGCCAGCAGCACCGGGACAGCGTTATATGGCTACACCTTC.